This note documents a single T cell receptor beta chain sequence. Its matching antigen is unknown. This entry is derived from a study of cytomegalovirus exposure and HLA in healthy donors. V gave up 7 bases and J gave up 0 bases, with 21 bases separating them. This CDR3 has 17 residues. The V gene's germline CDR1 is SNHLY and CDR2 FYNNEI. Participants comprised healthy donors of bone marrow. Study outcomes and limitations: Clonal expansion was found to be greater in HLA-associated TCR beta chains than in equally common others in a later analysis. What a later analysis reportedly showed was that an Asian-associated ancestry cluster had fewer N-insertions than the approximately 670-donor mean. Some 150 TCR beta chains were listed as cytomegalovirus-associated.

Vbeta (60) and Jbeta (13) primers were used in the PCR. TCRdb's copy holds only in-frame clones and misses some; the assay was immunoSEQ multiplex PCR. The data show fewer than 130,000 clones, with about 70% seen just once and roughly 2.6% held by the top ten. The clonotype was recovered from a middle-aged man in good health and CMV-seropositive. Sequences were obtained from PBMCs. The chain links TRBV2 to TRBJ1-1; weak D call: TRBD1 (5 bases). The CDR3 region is CASILGMDRQMNTEAFF. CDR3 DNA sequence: TGTGCCAGCATCCTGGGAATGGACCGACAGATGAACACTGAAGCTTTCTTT. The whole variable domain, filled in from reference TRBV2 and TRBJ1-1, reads EPEVTQTPSHQVTQMGQEVILRCVPISNHLYFYWYRQILGQKVEFLVSFYNNEISEKSEIFDDQFSVERPDGSNFTLKIRSTKLEDSAMYFCASILGMDRQMNTEAFFGQGTRLTVV.